Presented here are 28 T cell receptor beta chains from one specimen sequenced in a study of T cell responses to AZD1222 COVID-19 vaccine. Libraries were prepared by immunoSEQ multiplex PCR; TCRdb keeps only in-frame clonotypes and omits some of them. The table lists 95,000 or so clones, roughly 88% of them singletons. The specimen comprised peripheral blood, sampled on day 0 of AZD1222 vaccination. The receptors come from an adult in good health.

This chain connects TRBV19 to TRBJ1-5; D call uncertain. Germline CDR1 LNHDA, CDR2 SQIVND (reference sequence). The CDR3 has 17 residues. V lost 7 bases and J lost 0, with 19 bases in between. Here the CDR3 reads CASKSLSAINSNQPQHF. In DNA form, the CDR3 reads TGTGCCAGTAAATCTCTGAGCGCAATCAATAGCAATCAGCCCCAGCATTTT.

V gene TRBV11-3 combines with J gene TRBJ2-5, with a possible D match to TRBD2 (5 bases). V was clipped by 2 bases and J by 2 bases, with 6 bases between them. Germline values: CDR1 SGHNT, CDR2 YENEEA. The CDR3 is 13 amino acids. Here the CDR3 DNA reads TGTGCCAGCAGCTTAAGCGGACAAGAGACCCAGTACTTC. Translated, it gives CASSLSGQETQYF.

The chain links TRBV4-2 to TRBJ1-2, with D tentatively TRBD1 (5 bases). The germline V gene encodes CDR1 LGHNA and CDR2 YNFKEQ. The CDR3 is 15 residues long. Trimming stripped 0 bases from V and 7 bases from J, with 15 bases between. For the CDR3, the DNA is TGTGCCAGCAGCCAAGACTTGGGACCTCTGGGTGGCTACACCTTC. Encoded protein: CASSQDLGPLGGYTF.

The chain employs TRBV18 and TRBJ1-5; tentative D call: TRBD1 (5 bases). The CDR3 runs 13 residues. V shed 3 bases and J shed 4 bases, with 7 bases lying between them. Germline lookup yields CDR1 KGHSH and CDR2 LQKENI. CDR3 protein: CASSPRVNQPQHF. The DNA of the CDR3 is TGTGCCAGCTCACCCAGGGTTAATCAGCCCCAGCATTTT.

CDR3 sequence (DNA): TGTGCCAGCAGTTACTCGTGGACTAGCACCGGGGAGCTGTTTTTT. As protein: CASSYSWTSTGELFF. V usage is TRBV6-2 or TRBV6-3 and J usage is TRBJ2-2; 7 bases agree with TRBD2. Germline loops: CDR1 MNHEY, CDR2 SVGEGT. V gave up 0 bases and J gave up 4 bases; unmatched junction bases: 2. CDR3 length: 15 amino acids.

This chain links TRBV2 with TRBJ1-5, with 9 bases that match TRBD1. Trimming removed 7 bases from V and 1 base from J; junction bases left unmatched: 5. The CDR3 has 15 residues. Germline V gene lookup returns CDR1 SNHLY and CDR2 FYNNEI. CDR3 in DNA: TGTGCCAGCACCCGGGGACAGGGAAGCAATCAGCCCCAGCATTTT. The encoded protein is CASTRGQGSNQPQHF.

V usage is TRBV29-1 and J usage is TRBJ2-3, with TRBD2 matching 10 bases. Germline CDR1 and CDR2: SQVTM and ANQGSEA. CDR3 size: 15 residues. V was pared by 2 bases and J by 0 bases, with 2 bases of the junction left unmatched. The CDR3 DNA reads TGCAGCGTTGAACTAGCGGGGGTTAGCACAGATACGCAGTATTTT. Encoded protein: CSVELAGVSTDTQYF.

In regard to this clone: One junction end disagrees with the germline gene, perhaps due to a read error. V usage is TRBV5-6 and J usage is TRBJ2-1, with D perhaps matching TRBD1 or TRBD2 (7 bases each). CDR3 length: 12 amino acids. Per the germline V gene, CDR1 is SGHDT and CDR2 is YYEEEE. The CDR3 region has the DNA TGTGCCAGCAGCTTGGCGGGGGGCAGGGGGATCTTC. It codes for CASSLAGGRGIF.

This clone was found once. This rearrangement joins TRBV11-2 to TRBJ1-5; D gene uncertain. Trimming left V 1 base short and J 7 bases short, with 23 bases between. The CDR3 totals 18 residues. The germline V gene has CDR1 SGHAT and CDR2 FQNNGV. The CDR3 nucleotides read TGTGCCAGCAGCTTAGTTCCGAGCACAGCAGGAATCGTACAGCCCCAGCATTTT. It codes for CASSLVPSTAGIVQPQHF. Based on the CDR3 plus reference TRBV11-2 and TRBJ1-5, the full variable domain is EAGVAQSPRYKIIEKRQSVAFWCNPISGHATLYWYQQILGQGPKLLIQFQNNGVVDDSQLPKDRFSAERLKGVDSTLKIQPAKLEDSAVYLCASSLVPSTAGIVQPQHFGDGTRLSIL.

The chain employs TRBV6-1 and TRBJ1-1; TRBD1 aligns across 8 bases. The germline gives CDR1 MNHNS, CDR2 SASEGT. This CDR3 region has 17 residues. Trimming cost V 2 bases and J 0 bases; bases outside gene matches: 8. The CDR3 bases are TGTGCCAGCAGTGAATTAGGGGCAGGGGGCATGAACACTGAAGCTTTCTTT. This encodes CASSELGAGGMNTEAFF.

The rearrangement uses TRBV28 and TRBJ1-6, with D unclear. Between the trimmed V and J ends, which lost 4 bases and 0 bases, there was a span of 7 bases. CDR1 is MDHEN and CDR2 is SYDVKM in the germline V gene. CDR3 length: 15 amino acids. The CDR3 DNA follows: TGTGCCAGCAGTTCTAGGAGCTCCTATAATTCACCCCTCCACTTT. Its translation: CASSSRSSYNSPLHF.

In this sample, this clone turned up once. The rearrangement links TRBV2 to TRBJ1-3, with D tentatively TRBD1 (5 bases). CDR1 and CDR2 from the germline V gene are SNHLY and FYNNEI. With 6 bases removed from V and 1 base from J, the gap between germline ends came to 13 bases. The CDR3 is made up of 15 amino acids. The chain's CDR3 is CASRHYRNSGNTIYF. CDR3 DNA: TGTGCCAGCAGGCACTACAGGAATTCTGGAAACACCATATATTTT.

The genes are TRBV7-9 and TRBJ1-5; no clear D gene. The germline V and J ends were trimmed by 0 bases and 4 bases, with 7 bases remaining between them. The CDR3 spans 14 residues. Germline CDR1 reads SEHNR; CDR2 reads FQNEAQ (reference sequence). CDR3 amino acids: CASSLAGGNQPQHF. In nucleotides, the CDR3 is TGTGCCAGCAGCTTAGCAGGCGGGAATCAGCCCCAGCATTTT.

This clone was detected a few times. The chain employs TRBV20-1 and TRBJ2-1, with D possibly being TRBD1 or TRBD2 (6 bases each). V lost 3 bases, J lost 7 bases, and 13 bases lay in between. Germline CDR1 is DFQATT and CDR2 is SNEGSKA (reference sequence). CDR3 length: 13 amino acids. CDR3 residues: CSASWGARNEQFF. CDR3 in DNA: TGCAGTGCTAGTTGGGGGGCGCGGAATGAGCAGTTCTTC.

The chain combines TRBV7-2 with TRBJ1-6; 7 nucleotides align to TRBD1. CDR3 length: 14 amino acids. Germline-derived CDR1 and CDR2 are SGHTA and FQGNSA. After removal of 5 bases from V and 6 bases from J, the junction contained 4 bases not matched to a gene. The CDR3 region has the DNA TGTGCCAGCAGCCGGGACAGCCTTAATTCACCCCTCCACTTT. Protein product: CASSRDSLNSPLHF.

This rearrangement joins TRBV9 to TRBJ2-7, with 12 bases aligning to TRBD2. The germline V gene encodes CDR1 SGDLS and CDR2 YYNGEE. The CDR3 spans 15 residues. V trimming: 3 bases; J trimming: 0 bases; junction bases outside the gene matches: 1. CDR3 coding DNA: TGTGCCAGCAGCGGGACTAGCGGGGACTCCTACGAGCAGTACTTC. It specifies CASSGTSGDSYEQYF.

V gene TRBV27 combines with J gene TRBJ1-6; maybe TRBD1 (6 bases). From germline, CDR1 is MNHEY and CDR2 SMNVEV (reference sequence). The CDR3 consists of 15 residues. Deletions cut 5 bases from V and 6 bases from J, with 14 bases between. The CDR3: CASSDGTSRNSPLHF. The CDR3 DNA sequence: TGTGCCAGCAGTGACGGGACATCTCGTAATTCACCCCTCCACTTT.

The rearrangement links TRBV7-2 to TRBJ2-3; D unclear. V was clipped by 1 base and J by 5 bases, with 10 bases between them. The CDR3 is 14 residues long. Looked up from germline, CDR1 is SGHTA and CDR2 is FQGNSA. CDR3 sequence (DNA): TGTGCCAGCAGCTTAGGAAGCGTGGGAGATACGCAGTATTTT. Its translation: CASSLGSVGDTQYF.

The chain couples TRBV7-9 to TRBJ1-4; D uncertain. The CDR3 covers 15 residues. The V and J ends lost 1 base and 0 bases respectively, with 6 bases between them. Germline CDR1 SEHNR, CDR2 FQNEAQ (reference sequence). In nucleotides, the CDR3 is TGTGCCAGCAGCTTAGACAGAGCAACTAATGAAAAACTGTTTTTT. It codes for CASSLDRATNEKLFF.

The chain has TRBV2 and TRBJ1-1; D unclear. The CDR3 has 11 amino acids. Germline loops: CDR1 SNHLY, CDR2 FYNNEI. Trimming cost V 6 bases and J 5 bases, with 7 bases left between them. The CDR3 protein is CASRAATEAFF. CDR3 DNA sequence: TGTGCCAGCAGGGCAGCGACTGAAGCTTTCTTT.

The V gene is TRBV3-1 (or the pseudogene TRBV3-2), the J gene TRBJ1-1; D is unresolved. V lost 3 bases and J 0 bases, leaving 14 bases between the germline ends. The CDR3 has 16 residues. Germline V gene sequence: CDR1 LGHDT, CDR2 YNNKEL (reference sequence). The DNA of the CDR3 is TGTGCCAGCAGCCAGAGGGTAGGATCTATGAACACTGAAGCTTTCTTT. This gives the protein CASSQRVGSMNTEAFF.

Regarding this clone: Other DNA sequences in the same sample also yield this CDR3. The chain links TRBV2 to TRBJ2-5; weak D call: TRBD2 (5 bases). Trimming took off 5 bases at V and 3 bases at J, with 7 bases between the two ends. Germline V gene lookup returns CDR1 SNHLY and CDR2 FYNNEI. CDR3 size: 12 residues. CDR3 bases: TGTGCCAGCAGTCGGGGAGAAGAGACCCAGTACTTC. The encoded protein is CASSRGEETQYF. Full variable domain (rest looked up from reference TRBV2 and TRBJ2-5): EPEVTQTPSHQVTQMGQEVILRCVPISNHLYFYWYRQILGQKVEFLVSFYNNEISEKSEIFDDQFSVERPDGSNFTLKIRSTKLEDSAMYFCASSRGEETQYFGPGTRLLVL.

This chain connects TRBV7-3 to TRBJ1-2, with 8 bases matching TRBD1. The CDR3 spans 13 residues. Unmatched junction bases numbered 6, after V lost 4 bases and J lost 8 bases. The germline gives CDR1 SGHTA, CDR2 FQGTGA. The CDR3 is CASSYGQGYGYTF. The CDR3 DNA sequence: TGTGCCAGCAGCTACGGACAGGGTTACGGCTACACCTTC.

V and J are TRBV7-9 and TRBJ2-1, with 8 bases lining up with TRBD2. The CDR3 extends over 17 amino acids. Germline CDR1 reads SEHNR; CDR2 reads FQNEAQ (reference sequence). V lost 1 base and J lost 0; bases outside the gene matches: 5. The DNA for the CDR3 is TGTGCCAGCAGCTTAGGGGCGGGGGGTAGCTCCTACAATGAGCAGTTCTTC. Translated: CASSLGAGGSSYNEQFF.

In DNA form, the CDR3 reads TGTGCCAGCAGCTTAGCTTCGGTTGATACGCAGTATTTT. Amino acid sequence: CASSLASVDTQYF. The gene calls are TRBV7-9 and TRBJ2-3; no definite D call. Deletions cut 0 bases from V and 6 bases from J, with 7 bases between. The CDR3 has 13 amino acids. The germline gives CDR1 SEHNR, CDR2 FQNEAQ (reference sequence).

The chain has TRBV5-3 and TRBJ1-5; possible D gene TRBD1, 6 bases. TRBV5-3 is an ORF, and what it does is uncertain. V was clipped by 4 bases and J by 1 base, with 18 bases between them. The CDR3 sequence is 17 residues long. CDR3 in DNA: TGTGCCAGAAGCACTACCCACAGGGTGTGGAGCAATCAGCCCCAGCATTTT. Protein sequence: CARSTTHRVWSNQPQHF.

The table lists this clone with a count of one. V is TRBV5-1 and J is TRBJ1-1; 8 positions agree with TRBD1. V shed 0 bases, J shed 4 bases, and the junction held 8 bases outside the gene matches. The CDR3 runs to 16 residues. Germline CDR1 and CDR2: SGHRS and YFSETQ. CDR3 DNA sequence: TGCGCCAGCAGCTTGGCCTCGGGACAGGTAGCCACTGAAGCTTTCTTT. Its protein is CASSLASGQVATEAFF. Full variable domain (rest looked up from reference TRBV5-1 and TRBJ1-1): KAGVTQTPRYLIKTRGQQVTLSCSPISGHRSVSWYQQTPGQGLQFLFEYFSETQRNKGNFPGRFSGRQFSNSRSEMNVSTLELGDSALYLCASSLASGQVATEAFFGQGTRLTVV.

This chain connects TRBV18 to TRBJ2-2, with unresolved D. Looked up from germline, CDR1 is KGHSH and CDR2 is LQKENI. Trimming took off 8 bases at V and 3 bases at J, with 13 bases between the two ends. The CDR3 spans 14 residues. The chain's CDR3 is CASHRILDTGELFF. CDR3 nucleotide sequence: TGTGCCAGCCACCGGATCCTGGACACCGGGGAGCTGTTTTTT.